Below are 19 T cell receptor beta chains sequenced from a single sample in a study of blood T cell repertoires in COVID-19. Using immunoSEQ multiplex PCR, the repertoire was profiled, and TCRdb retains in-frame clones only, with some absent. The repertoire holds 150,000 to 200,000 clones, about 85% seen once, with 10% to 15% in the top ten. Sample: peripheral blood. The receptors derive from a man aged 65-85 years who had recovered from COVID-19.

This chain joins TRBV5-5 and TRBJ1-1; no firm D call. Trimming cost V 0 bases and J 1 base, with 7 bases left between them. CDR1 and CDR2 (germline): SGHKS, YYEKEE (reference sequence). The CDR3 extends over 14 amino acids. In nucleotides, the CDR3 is TGTGCCAGCAGCTTGGTTGTACAGAACACTGAAGCTTTCTTT. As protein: CASSLVVQNTEAFF. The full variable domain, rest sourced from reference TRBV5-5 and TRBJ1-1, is DAGVTQSPTHLIKTRGQQVTLRCSPISGHKSVSWYQQVLGQGPQFIFQYYEKEERGRGNFPDRFSARQFPNYSSELNVNALLLGDSALYLCASSLVVQNTEAFFGQGTRLTVV.

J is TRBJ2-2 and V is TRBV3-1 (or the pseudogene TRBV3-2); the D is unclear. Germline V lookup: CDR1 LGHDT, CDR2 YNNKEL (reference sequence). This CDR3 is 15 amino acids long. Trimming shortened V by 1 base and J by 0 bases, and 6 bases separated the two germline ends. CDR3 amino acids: CASSQGRANTGELFF. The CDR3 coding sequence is TGTGCCAGCAGCCAAGGGAGAGCGAACACCGGGGAGCTGTTTTTT.

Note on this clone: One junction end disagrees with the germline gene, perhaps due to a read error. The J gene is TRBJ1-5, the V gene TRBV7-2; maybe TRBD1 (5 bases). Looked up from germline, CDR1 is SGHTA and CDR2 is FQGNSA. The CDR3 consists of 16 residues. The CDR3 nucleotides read TGTGCCAGCAGCTTAGTGGGTCGGGGGAGCAGTCAGCCCCAGCATTTT. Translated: CASSLVGRGSSQPQHF.

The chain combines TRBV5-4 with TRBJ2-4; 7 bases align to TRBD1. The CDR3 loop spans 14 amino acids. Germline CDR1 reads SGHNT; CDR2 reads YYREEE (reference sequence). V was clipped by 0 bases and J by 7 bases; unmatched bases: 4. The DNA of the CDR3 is TGTGCCAGCAGCTTGGAGGGGGCCGCGAACATTCAGTACTTC. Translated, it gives CASSLEGAANIQYF.

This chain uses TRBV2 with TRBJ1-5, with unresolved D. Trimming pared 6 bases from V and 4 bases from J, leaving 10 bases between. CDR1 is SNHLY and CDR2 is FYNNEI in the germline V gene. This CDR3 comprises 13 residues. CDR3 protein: CASSPGENQPQHF. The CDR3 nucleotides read TGTGCCAGCAGCCCCGGGGAGAATCAGCCCCAGCATTTT.

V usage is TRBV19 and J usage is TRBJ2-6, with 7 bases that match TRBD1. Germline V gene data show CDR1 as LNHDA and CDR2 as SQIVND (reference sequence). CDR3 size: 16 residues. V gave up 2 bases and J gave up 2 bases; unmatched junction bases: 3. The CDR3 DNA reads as TGTGCCAGTAGTATAATAGGGGGCACTGGGGCCAACGTCCTGACTTTC. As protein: CASSIIGGTGANVLTF. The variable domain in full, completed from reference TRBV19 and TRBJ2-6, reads DGGITQSPKYLFRKEGQNVTLSCEQNLNHDAMYWYRQDPGQGLRLIYYSQIVNDFQKGDIAEGYSVSREKKESFPLTVTSAQKNPTAFYLCASSIIGGTGANVLTFGAGSRLTVL.

For the CDR3, the DNA is TGTGCCAGTAATTTACAGGGTTCGTCTCAGCCCCAGCATTTT. It encodes CASNLQGSSQPQHF. The V call is TRBV19, the J call TRBJ1-5, with D tentatively TRBD1 (6 bases). The CDR3 extends over 14 amino acids. Per the germline V gene, CDR1 is LNHDA and CDR2 is SQIVND (reference sequence). The ends were cut back, 7 bases at V and 6 bases at J, with 16 bases in the middle.

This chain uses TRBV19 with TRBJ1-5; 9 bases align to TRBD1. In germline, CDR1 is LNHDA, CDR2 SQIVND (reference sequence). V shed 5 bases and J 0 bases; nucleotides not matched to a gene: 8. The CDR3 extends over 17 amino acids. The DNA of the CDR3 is TGTGCCAGTAGTGGAACAGGGGGCCTCAATAGCAATCAGCCCCAGCATTTT. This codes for CASSGTGGLNSNQPQHF.

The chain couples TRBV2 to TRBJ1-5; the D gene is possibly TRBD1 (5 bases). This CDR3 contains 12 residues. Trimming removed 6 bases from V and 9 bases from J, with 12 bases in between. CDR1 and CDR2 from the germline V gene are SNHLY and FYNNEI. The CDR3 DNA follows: TGTGCCAGCAGGGGGGGTCCGTCGCCCCAGCATTTT. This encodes CASRGGPSPQHF.

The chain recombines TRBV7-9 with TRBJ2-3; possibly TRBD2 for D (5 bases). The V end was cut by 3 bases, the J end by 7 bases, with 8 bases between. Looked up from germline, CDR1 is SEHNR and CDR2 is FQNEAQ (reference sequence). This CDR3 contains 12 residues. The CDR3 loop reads CASSFWEYTQYF. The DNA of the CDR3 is TGTGCCAGCAGCTTTTGGGAGTATACGCAGTATTTT. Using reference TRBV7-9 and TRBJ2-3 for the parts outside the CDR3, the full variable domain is DTGVSQNPRHKITKRGQNVTFRCDPISEHNRLYWYRQTLGQGPEFLTYFQNEAQLEKSRLLSDRFSAERPKGSFSTLEIQRTEQGDSAMYLCASSFWEYTQYFGPGTRLTVL.

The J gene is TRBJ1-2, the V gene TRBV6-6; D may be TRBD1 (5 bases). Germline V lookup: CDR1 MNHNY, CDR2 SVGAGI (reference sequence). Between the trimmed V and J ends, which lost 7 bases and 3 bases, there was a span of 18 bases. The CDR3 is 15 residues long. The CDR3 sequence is CASITGGAGDYGYTF. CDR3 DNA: TGTGCCAGCATAACTGGCGGGGCGGGGGACTATGGCTACACCTTC.

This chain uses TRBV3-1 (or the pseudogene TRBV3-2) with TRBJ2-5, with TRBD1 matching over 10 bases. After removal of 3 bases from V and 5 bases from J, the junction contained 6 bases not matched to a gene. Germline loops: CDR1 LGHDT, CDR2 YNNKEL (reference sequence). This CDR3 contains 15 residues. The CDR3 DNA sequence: TGTGCCAGCAGCCATTCTGGGACAGGGGTGGAGACCCAGTACTTC. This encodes CASSHSGTGVETQYF.

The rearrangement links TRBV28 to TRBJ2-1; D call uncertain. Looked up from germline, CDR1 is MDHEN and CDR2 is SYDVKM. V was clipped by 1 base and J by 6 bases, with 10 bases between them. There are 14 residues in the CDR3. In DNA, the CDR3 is TGTGCCAGCAGTTTATCTGGCCCCATCAATGAGCAGTTCTTC. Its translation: CASSLSGPINEQFF.

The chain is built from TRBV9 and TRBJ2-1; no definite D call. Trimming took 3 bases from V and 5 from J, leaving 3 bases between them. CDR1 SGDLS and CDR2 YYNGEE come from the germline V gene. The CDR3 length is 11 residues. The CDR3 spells CASSADNEQFF. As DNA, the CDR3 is TGTGCCAGCAGCGCCGACAATGAGCAGTTCTTC. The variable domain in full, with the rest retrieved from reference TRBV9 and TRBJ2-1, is DSGVTQTPKHLITATGQRVTLRCSPRSGDLSVYWYQQSLDQGLQFLIQYYNGEERAKGNILERFSAQQFPDLHSELNLSSLELGDSALYFCASSADNEQFFGPGTRLTVL.

CDR3 in amino acids: CASLGQPNEKLFF. CDR3 nucleotide sequence: TGTGCCAGCCTTGGACAGCCGAATGAAAAACTGTTTTTT. The V and J genes are TRBV2 and TRBJ1-4, with D tentatively TRBD1 (6 bases). CDR1 is SNHLY and CDR2 is FYNNEI in the germline V gene. The CDR3 has 13 residues. The V and J ends lost 8 bases and 5 bases respectively, with 12 bases between them.

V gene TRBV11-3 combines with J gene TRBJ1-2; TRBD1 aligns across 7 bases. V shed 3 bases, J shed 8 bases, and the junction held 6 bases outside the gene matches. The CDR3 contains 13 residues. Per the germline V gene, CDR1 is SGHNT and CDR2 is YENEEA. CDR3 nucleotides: TGTGCCAGCAGCTTCAGGGGGTACGAAGGCTACACCTTC. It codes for CASSFRGYEGYTF.

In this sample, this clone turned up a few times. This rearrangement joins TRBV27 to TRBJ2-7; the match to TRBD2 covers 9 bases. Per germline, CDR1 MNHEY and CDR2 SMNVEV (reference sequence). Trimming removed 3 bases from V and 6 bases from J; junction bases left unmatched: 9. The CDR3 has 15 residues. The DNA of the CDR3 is TGTGCCAGCAGTTTTGAGCTAGCGGGACGTAGCGAGCAGTACTTC. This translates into CASSFELAGRSEQYF.

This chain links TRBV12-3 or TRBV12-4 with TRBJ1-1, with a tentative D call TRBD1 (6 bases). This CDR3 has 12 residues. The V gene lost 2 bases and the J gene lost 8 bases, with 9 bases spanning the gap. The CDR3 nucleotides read TGTGCCAGCAGTTTAACAGGGCTCGAAGCTTTCTTT. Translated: CASSLTGLEAFF.

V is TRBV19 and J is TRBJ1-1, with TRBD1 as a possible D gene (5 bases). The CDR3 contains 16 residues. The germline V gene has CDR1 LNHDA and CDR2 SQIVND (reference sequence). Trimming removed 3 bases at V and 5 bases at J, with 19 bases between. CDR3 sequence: CASSIEFGPRGTEAFF. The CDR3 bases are TGTGCCAGTAGTATTGAGTTTGGACCCCGGGGGACTGAAGCTTTCTTT.